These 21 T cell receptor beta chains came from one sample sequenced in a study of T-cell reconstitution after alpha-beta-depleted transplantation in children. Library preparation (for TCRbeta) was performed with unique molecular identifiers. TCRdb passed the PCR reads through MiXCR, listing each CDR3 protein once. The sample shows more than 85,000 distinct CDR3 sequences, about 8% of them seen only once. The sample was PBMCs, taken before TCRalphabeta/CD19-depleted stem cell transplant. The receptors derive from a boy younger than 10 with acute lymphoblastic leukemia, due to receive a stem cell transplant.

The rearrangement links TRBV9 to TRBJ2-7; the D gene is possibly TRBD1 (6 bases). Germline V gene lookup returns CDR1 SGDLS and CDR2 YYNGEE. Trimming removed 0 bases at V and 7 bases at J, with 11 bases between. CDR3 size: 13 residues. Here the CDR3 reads CASSVDRVGEQYF. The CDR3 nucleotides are TGTGCCAGCAGCGTAGACAGGGTGGGGGAGCAGTACTTC.

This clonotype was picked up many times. The CDR3 DNA follows: TGTGCCAGCAGCGTAGACCCTAGCCTGGCTTACAATGAGCAGTTCTTC. Translating gives CASSVDPSLAYNEQFF. This sequence joins TRBV9 and TRBJ2-1; D is possibly TRBD2 (5 bases). CDR1 is SGDLS and CDR2 is YYNGEE in the germline V gene. Trimming stripped 0 bases from V and 4 bases from J, with 14 bases between. CDR3 length: 16 amino acids.

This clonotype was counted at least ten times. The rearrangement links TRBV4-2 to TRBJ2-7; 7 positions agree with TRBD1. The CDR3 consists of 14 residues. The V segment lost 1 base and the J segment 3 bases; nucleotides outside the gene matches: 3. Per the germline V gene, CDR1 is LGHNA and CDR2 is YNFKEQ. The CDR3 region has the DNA TGTGCCAGCAGCCAAGGACAGGGATTCTACGAGCAGTACTTC. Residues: CASSQGQGFYEQYF.

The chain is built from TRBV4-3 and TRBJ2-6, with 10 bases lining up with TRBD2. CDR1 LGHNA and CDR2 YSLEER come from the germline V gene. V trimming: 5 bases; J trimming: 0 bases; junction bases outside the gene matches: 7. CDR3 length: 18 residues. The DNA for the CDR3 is TGCGCCAGCAGCGAACTCGGGACTAGCGTCTCTGGGGCCAACGTCCTGACTTTC. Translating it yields CASSELGTSVSGANVLTF.

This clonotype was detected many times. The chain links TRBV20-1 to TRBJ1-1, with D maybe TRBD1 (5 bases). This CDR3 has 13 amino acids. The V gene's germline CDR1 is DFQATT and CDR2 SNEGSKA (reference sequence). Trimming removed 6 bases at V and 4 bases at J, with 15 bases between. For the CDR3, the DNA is TGCAGTGCCGGCAGGGTAGAAGGCACTGAAGCTTTCTTT. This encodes CSAGRVEGTEAFF.

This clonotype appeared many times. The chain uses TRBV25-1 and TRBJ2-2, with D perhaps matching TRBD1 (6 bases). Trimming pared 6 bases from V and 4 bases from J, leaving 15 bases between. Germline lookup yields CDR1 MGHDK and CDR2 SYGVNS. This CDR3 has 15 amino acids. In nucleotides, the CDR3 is TGTGCCAGCAGGGCAACAACAGGGTCCACCGGGGAGCTGTTTTTT. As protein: CASRATTGSTGELFF. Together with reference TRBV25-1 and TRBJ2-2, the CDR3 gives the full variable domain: EADIYQTPRYLVIGTGKKITLECSQTMGHDKMYWYQQDPGMELHLIHYSYGVNSTEKGDLSSESTVSRIRTEHFPLTLESARPSHTSQYLCASRATTGSTGELFFGEGSRLTVL.

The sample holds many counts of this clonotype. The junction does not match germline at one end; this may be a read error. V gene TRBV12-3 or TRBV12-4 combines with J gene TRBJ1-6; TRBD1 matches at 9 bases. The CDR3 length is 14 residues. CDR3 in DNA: TGCGCCAGCAGCTTAGGGACAGGGAATTCACCCCTCCACTTT. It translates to CASSLGTGNSPLHF.

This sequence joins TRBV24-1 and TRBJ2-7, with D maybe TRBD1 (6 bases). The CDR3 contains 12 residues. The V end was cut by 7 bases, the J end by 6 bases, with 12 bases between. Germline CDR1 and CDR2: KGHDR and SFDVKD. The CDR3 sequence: CATRGQGTEQYF. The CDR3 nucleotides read TGTGCCACCAGAGGGCAGGGGACCGAGCAGTACTTC.

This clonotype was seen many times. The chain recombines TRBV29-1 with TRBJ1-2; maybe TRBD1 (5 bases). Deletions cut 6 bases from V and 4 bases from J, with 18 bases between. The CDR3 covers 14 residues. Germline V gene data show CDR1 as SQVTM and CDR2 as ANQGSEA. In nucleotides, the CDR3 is TGCAGCGTAGCCCTAGGTGGGGCAGGCTATGGCTACACCTTC. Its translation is CSVALGGAGYGYTF.

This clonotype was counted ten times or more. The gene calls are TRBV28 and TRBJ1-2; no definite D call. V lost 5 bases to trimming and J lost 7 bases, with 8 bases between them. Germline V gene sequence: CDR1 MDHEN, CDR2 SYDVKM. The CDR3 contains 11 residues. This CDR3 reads CASSLDGGYTF. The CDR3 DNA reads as TGTGCCAGCAGTCTCGATGGTGGCTACACCTTC.

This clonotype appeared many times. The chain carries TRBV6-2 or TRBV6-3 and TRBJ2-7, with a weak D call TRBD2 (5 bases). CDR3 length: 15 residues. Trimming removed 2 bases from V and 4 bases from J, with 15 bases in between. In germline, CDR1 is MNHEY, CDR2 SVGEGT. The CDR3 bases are TGTGCCAGCAGTTACGATTCCAGCGGCGGGTACGAGCAGTACTTC. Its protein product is CASSYDSSGGYEQYF.

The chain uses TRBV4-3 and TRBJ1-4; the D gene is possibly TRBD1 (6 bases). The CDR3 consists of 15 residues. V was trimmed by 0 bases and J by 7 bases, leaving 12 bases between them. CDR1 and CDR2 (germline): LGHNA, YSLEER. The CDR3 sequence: CASSQEGGGGEKLFF. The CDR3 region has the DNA TGCGCCAGCAGCCAAGAAGGGGGAGGGGGTGAAAAACTGTTTTTT.

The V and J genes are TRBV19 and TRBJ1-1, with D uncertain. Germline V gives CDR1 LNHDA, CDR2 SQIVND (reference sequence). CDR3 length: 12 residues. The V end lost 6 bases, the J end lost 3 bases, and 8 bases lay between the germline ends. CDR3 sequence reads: CASRDGYTEAFF. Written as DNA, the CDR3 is TGTGCCAGTAGAGACGGGTACACTGAAGCTTTCTTT.

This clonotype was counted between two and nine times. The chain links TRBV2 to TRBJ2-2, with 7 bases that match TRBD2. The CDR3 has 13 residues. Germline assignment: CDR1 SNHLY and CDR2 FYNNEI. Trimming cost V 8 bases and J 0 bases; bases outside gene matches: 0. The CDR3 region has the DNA TGTGCCAGCGGGGGGGCGAACACCGGGGAGCTGTTTTTT. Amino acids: CASGGANTGELFF.

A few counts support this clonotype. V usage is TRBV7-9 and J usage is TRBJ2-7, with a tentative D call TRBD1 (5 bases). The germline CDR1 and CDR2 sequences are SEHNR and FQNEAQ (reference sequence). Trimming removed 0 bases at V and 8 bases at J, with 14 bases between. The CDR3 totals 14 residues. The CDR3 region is CASSLASQVTKQYF. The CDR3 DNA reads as TGTGCCAGCAGCTTAGCTTCACAGGTTACGAAGCAGTACTTC.

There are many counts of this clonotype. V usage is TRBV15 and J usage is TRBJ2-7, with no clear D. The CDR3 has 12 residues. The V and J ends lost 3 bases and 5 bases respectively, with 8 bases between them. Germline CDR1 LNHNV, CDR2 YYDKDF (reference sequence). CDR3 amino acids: CATSSSGHEQYF. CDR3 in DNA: TGTGCCACCAGCAGTTCTGGGCACGAGCAGTACTTC.

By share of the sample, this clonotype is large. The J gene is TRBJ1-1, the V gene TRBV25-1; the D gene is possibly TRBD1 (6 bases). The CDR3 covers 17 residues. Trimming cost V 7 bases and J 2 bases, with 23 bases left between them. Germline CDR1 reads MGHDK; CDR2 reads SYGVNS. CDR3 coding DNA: TGTGCCAGCACCAAGGAACAGGGTTGGGGTGGAAACACTGAAGCTTTCTTT. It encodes CASTKEQGWGGNTEAFF.

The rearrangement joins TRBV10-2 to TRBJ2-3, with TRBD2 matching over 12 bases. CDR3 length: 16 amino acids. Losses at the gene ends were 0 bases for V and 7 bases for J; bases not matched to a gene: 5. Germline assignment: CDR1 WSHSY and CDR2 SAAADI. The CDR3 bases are TGCGCCAGCAGTGAGTCGGCTAGCGGGGGGGGCAATACGCAGTATTTT. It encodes CASSESASGGGNTQYF.

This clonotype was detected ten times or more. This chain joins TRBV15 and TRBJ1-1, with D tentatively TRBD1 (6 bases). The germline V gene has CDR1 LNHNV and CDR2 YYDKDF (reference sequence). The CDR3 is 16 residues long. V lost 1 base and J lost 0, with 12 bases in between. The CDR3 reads CATSRGQGHLNTEAFF. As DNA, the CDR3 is TGTGCCACCAGCAGAGGCCAGGGGCATCTGAACACTGAAGCTTTCTTT.

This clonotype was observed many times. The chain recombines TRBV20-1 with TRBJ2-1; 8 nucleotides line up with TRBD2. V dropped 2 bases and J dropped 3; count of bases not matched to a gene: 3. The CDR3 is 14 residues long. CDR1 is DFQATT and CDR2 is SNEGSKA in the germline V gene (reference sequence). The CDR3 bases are TGCAGTGCTAGAAAGCGGGGGCACTACAATGAGCAGTTCTTC. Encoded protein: CSARKRGHYNEQFF.

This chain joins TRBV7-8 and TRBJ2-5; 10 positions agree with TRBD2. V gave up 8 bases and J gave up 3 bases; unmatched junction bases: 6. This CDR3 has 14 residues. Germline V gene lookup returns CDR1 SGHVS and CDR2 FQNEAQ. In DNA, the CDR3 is TGTGCCAGCGACCTAGCGGGGGCAGAAGAGACCCAGTACTTC. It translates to CASDLAGAEETQYF.